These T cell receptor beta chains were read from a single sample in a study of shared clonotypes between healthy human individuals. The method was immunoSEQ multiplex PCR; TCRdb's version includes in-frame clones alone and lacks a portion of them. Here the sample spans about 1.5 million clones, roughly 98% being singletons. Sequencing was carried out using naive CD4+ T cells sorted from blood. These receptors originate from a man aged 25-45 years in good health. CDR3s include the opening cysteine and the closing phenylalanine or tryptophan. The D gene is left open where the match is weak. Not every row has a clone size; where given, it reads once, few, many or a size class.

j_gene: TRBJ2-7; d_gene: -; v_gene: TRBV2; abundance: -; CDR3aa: CASRATDYEPREQYF; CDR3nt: TGTGCCAGCAGAGCGACAGACTATGAGCCACGGGAGCAGTACTTC
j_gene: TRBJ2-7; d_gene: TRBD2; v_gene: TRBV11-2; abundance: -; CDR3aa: CASSLVGLAGVSYEQYF; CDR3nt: TGTGCCAGCAGCTTGGTTGGACTAGCGGGAGTATCCTACGAGCAGTACTTC
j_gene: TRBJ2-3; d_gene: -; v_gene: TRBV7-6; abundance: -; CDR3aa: CASSPFSGAPSTDTQYF; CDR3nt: TGTGCCAGCAGCCCATTTTCGGGCGCACCTAGCACAGATACGCAGTATTTT
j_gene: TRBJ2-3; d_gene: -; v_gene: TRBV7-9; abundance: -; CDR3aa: CASSSLGSGYSTDTQYF; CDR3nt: TGTGCCAGCAGCTCGCTAGGGTCAGGATATAGCACAGATACGCAGTATTTT
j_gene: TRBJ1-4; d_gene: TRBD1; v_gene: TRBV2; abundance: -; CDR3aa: CASSRRDRDEKLFF; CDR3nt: TGTGCCAGCAGCAGAAGGGACAGGGACGAAAAACTGTTTTTT
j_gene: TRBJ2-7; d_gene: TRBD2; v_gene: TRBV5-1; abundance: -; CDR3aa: CASSLAREGYEQYF; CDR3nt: TGCGCCAGCAGCTTGGCGCGGGAGGGCTACGAGCAGTACTTC
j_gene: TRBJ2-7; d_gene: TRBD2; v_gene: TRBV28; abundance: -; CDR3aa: CASSLGLAAPFEEQYF; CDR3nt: TGTGCCAGCAGTTTAGGCCTAGCGGCTCCCTTCGAGGAGCAGTACTTC
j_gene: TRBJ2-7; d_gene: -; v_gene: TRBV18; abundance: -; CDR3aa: CASSPFFGSSYEQYF; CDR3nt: TGTGCCAGCTCACCCTTTTTCGGGAGCTCCTACGAGCAGTACTTC
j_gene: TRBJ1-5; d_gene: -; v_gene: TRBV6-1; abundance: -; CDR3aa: CASSELRNQPQHF; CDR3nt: TGTGCCAGCAGTGAACTGCGCAATCAGCCCCAGCATTTT
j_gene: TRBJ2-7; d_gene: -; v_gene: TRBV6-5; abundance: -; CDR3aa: CASSVTGPYEQYF; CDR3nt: TGTGCCAGCAGCGTGACAGGCCCCTACGAGCAGTACTTC
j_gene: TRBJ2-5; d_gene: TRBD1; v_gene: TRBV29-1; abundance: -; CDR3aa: CSATGSQETQYF; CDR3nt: TGCAGCGCGACAGGGTCCCAAGAGACCCAGTACTTC
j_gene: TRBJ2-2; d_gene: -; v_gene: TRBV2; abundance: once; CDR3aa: CASSDSRYTGELFF; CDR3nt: TGTGCCAGCAGTGATTCAAGGTACACCGGGGAGCTGTTTTTT
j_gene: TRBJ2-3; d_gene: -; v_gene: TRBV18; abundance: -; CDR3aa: CASSPLSAGNADTQYF; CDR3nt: TGTGCCAGCTCACCATTGTCGGCAGGGAATGCAGATACGCAGTATTTT
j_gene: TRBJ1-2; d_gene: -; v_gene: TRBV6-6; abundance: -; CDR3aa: CASSSPPLTTYGYTF; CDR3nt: TGTGCCAGCAGTTCCCCTCCATTGACAACCTATGGCTACACCTTC
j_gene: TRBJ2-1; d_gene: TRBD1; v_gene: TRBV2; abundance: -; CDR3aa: CASSETYRGSEQFF; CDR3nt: TGTGCCAGCAGTGAGACTTACAGGGGCAGTGAGCAGTTCTTC
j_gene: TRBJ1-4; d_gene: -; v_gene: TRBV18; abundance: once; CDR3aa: CASSPQTGMGEKLFF; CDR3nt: TGTGCCAGCTCACCGCAAACAGGGATGGGTGAAAAACTGTTTTTT
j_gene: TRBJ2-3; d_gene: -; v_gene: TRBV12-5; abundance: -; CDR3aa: CASGLDSLGSTDTQYF; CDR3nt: TGTGCTAGTGGCCTCGACTCGCTAGGGTCTACAGATACGCAGTATTTT
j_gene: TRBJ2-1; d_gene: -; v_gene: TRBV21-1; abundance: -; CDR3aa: CASSKAKREGLGDNEQFF; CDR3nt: TGTGCCAGCAGCAAAGCAAAGCGGGAGGGCCTGGGGGACAATGAGCAGTTCTTC
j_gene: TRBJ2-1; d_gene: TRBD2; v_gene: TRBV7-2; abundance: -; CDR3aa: CASSLRGTSGRFGLGEQFF; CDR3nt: TGTGCCAGCAGCTTAAGAGGGACTAGCGGGAGATTTGGGTTGGGTGAGCAGTTCTTC
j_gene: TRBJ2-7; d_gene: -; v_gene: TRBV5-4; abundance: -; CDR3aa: CASSVQGYEQYF; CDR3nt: TGTGCCAGCAGCGTACAGGGTTACGAGCAGTACTTC
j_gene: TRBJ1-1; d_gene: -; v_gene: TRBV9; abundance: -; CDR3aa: CASSVGSTTGTEAFF; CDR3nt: TGTGCCAGCAGCGTAGGGAGTACCACGGGCACTGAAGCTTTCTTT
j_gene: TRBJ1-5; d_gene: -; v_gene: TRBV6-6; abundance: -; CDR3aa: CASSYSFPGDQPQHF; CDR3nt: TGTGCCAGCAGTTACTCGTTCCCAGGGGATCAGCCCCAGCATTTT
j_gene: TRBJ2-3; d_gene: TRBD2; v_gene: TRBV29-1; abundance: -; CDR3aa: CSVDLAGLDTQYF; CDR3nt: TGCAGCGTTGACCTAGCGGGATTGGATACGCAGTATTTT
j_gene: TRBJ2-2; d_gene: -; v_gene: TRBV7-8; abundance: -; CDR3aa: CASSFRERTGELFF; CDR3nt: TGTGCCAGCAGCTTCCGAGAGCGGACCGGGGAGCTGTTTTTT
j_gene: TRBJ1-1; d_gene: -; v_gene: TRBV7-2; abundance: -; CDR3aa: CASTPPVAYTEAFF; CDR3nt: TGTGCCAGCACCCCTCCCGTTGCGTACACTGAAGCTTTCTTT
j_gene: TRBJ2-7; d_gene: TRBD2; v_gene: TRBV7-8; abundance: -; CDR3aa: CASSLGLWAGGGEQYF; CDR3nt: TGTGCCAGCAGCTTAGGGTTATGGGCGGGAGGAGGCGAGCAGTACTTC
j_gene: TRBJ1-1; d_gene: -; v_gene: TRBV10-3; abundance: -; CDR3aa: CAISPWAIYTEAFF; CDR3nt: TGTGCCATCAGCCCTTGGGCTATATACACTGAAGCTTTCTTT
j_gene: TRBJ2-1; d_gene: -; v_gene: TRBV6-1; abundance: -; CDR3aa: CATGGKSVDNEQFF; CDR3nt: TGTGCCACAGGAGGAAAATCTGTTGACAATGAGCAGTTCTTC
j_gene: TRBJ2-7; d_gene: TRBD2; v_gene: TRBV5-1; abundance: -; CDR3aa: CASSLLSGSLYEQYF; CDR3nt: TGCGCCAGCAGCTTGCTAAGCGGGAGCCTCTACGAGCAGTACTTC
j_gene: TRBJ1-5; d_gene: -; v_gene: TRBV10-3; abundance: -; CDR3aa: CAISDGVGGGQPQHF; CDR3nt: TGTGCCATCAGTGACGGAGTGGGGGGGGGTCAGCCCCAGCATTTT
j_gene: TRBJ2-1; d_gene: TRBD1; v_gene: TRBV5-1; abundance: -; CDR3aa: CASSTRTGSDEQFF; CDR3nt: TGCGCCAGCAGCACTCGGACAGGCTCGGATGAGCAGTTCTTC
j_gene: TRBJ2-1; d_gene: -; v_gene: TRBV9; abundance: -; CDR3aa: CASSVGPGGGSFSYNEQFF; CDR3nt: TGTGCCAGCAGCGTAGGCCCGGGGGGCGGGAGTTTCTCCTACAATGAGCAGTTCTTC
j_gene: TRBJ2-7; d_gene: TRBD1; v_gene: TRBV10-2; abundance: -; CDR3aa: CAIETNRGDSYEQYF; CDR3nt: TGCGCCATCGAAACTAACAGGGGGGACTCCTACGAGCAGTACTTC
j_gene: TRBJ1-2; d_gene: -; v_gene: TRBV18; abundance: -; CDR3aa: CASSRGYGYTF; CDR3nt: TGTGCCAGCTCACGGGGCTATGGCTACACCTTC
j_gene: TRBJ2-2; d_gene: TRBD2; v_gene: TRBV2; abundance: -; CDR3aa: CASREAGTGDWSGSPGELFF; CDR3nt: TGTGCCAGCAGAGAAGCGGGGACGGGGGATTGGAGCGGGAGCCCCGGGGAGCTGTTTTTT
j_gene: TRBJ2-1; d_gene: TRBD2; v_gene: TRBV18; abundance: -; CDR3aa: CASSPRRTSGSLSSYNEQFF; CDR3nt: TGTGCCAGCTCACCACGAAGGACTAGCGGGTCCCTCAGCTCCTACAATGAGCAGTTCTTC
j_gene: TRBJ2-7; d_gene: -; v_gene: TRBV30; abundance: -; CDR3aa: CAWSAPSYEQYF; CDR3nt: TGTGCCTGGAGCGCTCCCTCCTACGAGCAGTACTTC
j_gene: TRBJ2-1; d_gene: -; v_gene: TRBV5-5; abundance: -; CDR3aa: CASSLLGFGSYNEQFF; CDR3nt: TGTGCCAGCAGCTTGCTGGGGTTCGGGTCCTACAATGAGCAGTTCTTC
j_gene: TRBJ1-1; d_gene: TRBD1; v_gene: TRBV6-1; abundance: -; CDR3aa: CASSDKGQEYLNTEAFF; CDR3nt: TGTGCCAGCAGTGACAAGGGACAGGAGTATTTGAACACTGAAGCTTTCTTT
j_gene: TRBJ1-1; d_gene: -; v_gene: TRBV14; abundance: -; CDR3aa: CASSQFGPNTEAFF; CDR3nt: TGTGCCAGCAGCCAATTTGGGCCGAACACTGAAGCTTTCTTT